The 5 T cell receptor beta chains below come from one sample, sequenced in a study of T cell responses to AZD1222 COVID-19 vaccine. Using immunoSEQ multiplex PCR, the repertoire was profiled, and TCRdb retains in-frame clones only, with some absent. The table has about 130,000 clones, more than 85% seen once. Here the sequenced sample was peripheral blood, taken on day 0 of AZD1222 vaccination. These receptors were taken from an adult in good health.

CDR3 loop: CASLAALSGNTIYF. The CDR3 region has the DNA TGTGCCAGTCTTGCAGCTCTATCTGGAAACACCATATATTTT. The chain couples TRBV28 to TRBJ1-3; D gene ambiguous. The CDR3 has 14 residues. Trimming removed 9 bases at V and 1 base at J, with 13 bases between. Germline CDR1 reads MDHEN; CDR2 reads SYDVKM. The entire variable domain, with the rest obtained from reference TRBV28 and TRBJ1-3, is as follows: DVKVTQSSRYLVKRTGEKVFLECVQDMDHENMFWYRQDPGLGLRLIYFSYDVKMKEKGDIPEGYSVSREKKERFSLILESASTNQTSMYLCASLAALSGNTIYFGEGSWLTVV.

This clone showed up just a few times. This rearrangement joins TRBV3-1 (or the pseudogene TRBV3-2) to TRBJ1-6; 7 bases are a match to TRBD1. J was trimmed by 6 bases and V by 4 bases; bases with no gene match: 3. From germline, CDR1 is LGHDT and CDR2 YNNKEL (reference sequence). The CDR3 loop spans 14 amino acids. The CDR3: CASSPGTVNSPLHF. CDR3 coding DNA: TGTGCCAGCAGCCCCGGGACAGTTAATTCACCCCTCCACTTT.

The V call is TRBV20-1, the J call TRBJ1-1; a weak D match, TRBD1 (5 bases). V shed 3 bases and J shed 1 base, with 12 bases lying between them. CDR3 size: 14 residues. CDR1 and CDR2 (germline): DFQATT, SNEGSKA (reference sequence). The CDR3 region is CSASEPTGNTEAFF. CDR3 nucleotides: TGCAGTGCTAGTGAGCCTACAGGGAACACTGAAGCTTTCTTT.

This chain joins TRBV6-2 or TRBV6-3 and TRBJ1-4, with D unclear. The CDR3 consists of 12 residues. CDR1 and CDR2 from the germline V gene are MNHEY and SVGEGT. The V and J ends lost 5 bases and 6 bases respectively, with 7 bases between them. For the CDR3, the DNA is TGTGCCAGCAGTCGGGCGGATGAAAAACTGTTTTTT. It yields the protein CASSRADEKLFF.

CDR3 residues: CASSGTGSRGNQPQHF. DNA of the CDR3: TGTGCCAGCAGTGGGACCGGGTCCAGAGGCAATCAGCCCCAGCATTTT. The chain combines TRBV28 with TRBJ1-5, with D possibly being TRBD1 (5 bases). The CDR3 covers 16 residues. The V gene lost 5 bases and the J gene lost 2 bases, with 16 bases spanning the gap. Per germline, CDR1 MDHEN and CDR2 SYDVKM. The full variable domain, rest sourced from reference TRBV28 and TRBJ1-5, is DVKVTQSSRYLVKRTGEKVFLECVQDMDHENMFWYRQDPGLGLRLIYFSYDVKMKEKGDIPEGYSVSREKKERFSLILESASTNQTSMYLCASSGTGSRGNQPQHFGDGTRLSIL.